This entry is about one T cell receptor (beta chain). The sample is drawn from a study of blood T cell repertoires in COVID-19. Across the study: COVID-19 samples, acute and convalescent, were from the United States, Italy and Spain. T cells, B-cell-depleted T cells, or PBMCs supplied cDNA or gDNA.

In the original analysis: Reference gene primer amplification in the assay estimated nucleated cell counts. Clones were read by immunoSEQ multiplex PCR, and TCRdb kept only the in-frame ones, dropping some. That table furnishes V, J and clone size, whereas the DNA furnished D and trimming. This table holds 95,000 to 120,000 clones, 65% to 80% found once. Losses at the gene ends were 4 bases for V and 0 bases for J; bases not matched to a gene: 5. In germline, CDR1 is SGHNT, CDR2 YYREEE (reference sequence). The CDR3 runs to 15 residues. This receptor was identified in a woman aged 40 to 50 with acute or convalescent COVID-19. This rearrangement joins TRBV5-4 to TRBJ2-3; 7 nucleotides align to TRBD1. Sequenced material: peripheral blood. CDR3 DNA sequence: TGTGCCAGCAGCCCAGGGGGTTTGAGCACAGATACGCAGTATTTT. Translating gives CASSPGGLSTDTQYF.